This T cell receptor beta chain was documented in a study of blood T cell repertoires in COVID-19. Background on the study: From the United States, Italy and Spain came samples of acute and convalescent COVID-19. T cells, B-cell-depleted T cells, or PBMCs provided the cDNA or gDNA that served as material.

Per germline, CDR1 LGHDT and CDR2 YNNKEL (reference sequence). The V end was cut by 5 bases, the J end by 1 base, with 27 bases between. The CDR3 runs 20 residues. As originally analysed: Quantification of nucleated cells was approximated via reference gene primer amplification. Generated by immunoSEQ multiplex PCR, the TCRdb table keeps only in-frame clones and is missing some. The DNA was the basis for D and trimming; V, J and clone size are from that table. The table has hundreds of thousands of clones, 75% to 90% seen once. This sequence joins TRBV3-1 (or the pseudogene TRBV3-2) and TRBJ2-1; a possible D gene is TRBD2 (6 bases). The sequencing input was peripheral blood. The TCR originated in a woman aged 18-30 years with acute or convalescent COVID-19. In DNA form, the CDR3 reads TGTGCCAGCAGCGGACTCACGGGAGTGGAGGGCCATGAGTCCTACAATGAGCAGTTCTTC. Its protein is CASSGLTGVEGHESYNEQFF.